This T cell receptor (beta chain) originates from a study of identical twins. Whole-study results and caveats: Rather than following the same donors, the conclusions depended on cross-sectional statistical analysis. Excess low generation probability was seen in twin-shared out-of-frame alpha sequences.

TCRdb re-analysed the 5' RACE reads in MiXCR, keeping a single row per CDR3 protein. The repertoire holds about 1.7 million distinct CDR3 sequences, with less than 35% as singletons. For this clonotype: The antigen remains undetermined.

There are 16 residues in the CDR3. V dropped 4 bases and J dropped 6 bases, with 20 bases sitting between them. Germline V gives CDR1 SGHRS, CDR2 YFSETQ. The chain uses TRBV5-1 and TRBJ2-4; possible D gene TRBD2, 7 bases. The material sequenced was cord blood. The clonotype originates from a newborn girl in good health. The CDR3 DNA reads as TGCGCCAGCAGCGCCGGACCTTCGGGGGGCAGAAACATTCAGTACTTC. Amino acids: CASSAGPSGGRNIQYF.